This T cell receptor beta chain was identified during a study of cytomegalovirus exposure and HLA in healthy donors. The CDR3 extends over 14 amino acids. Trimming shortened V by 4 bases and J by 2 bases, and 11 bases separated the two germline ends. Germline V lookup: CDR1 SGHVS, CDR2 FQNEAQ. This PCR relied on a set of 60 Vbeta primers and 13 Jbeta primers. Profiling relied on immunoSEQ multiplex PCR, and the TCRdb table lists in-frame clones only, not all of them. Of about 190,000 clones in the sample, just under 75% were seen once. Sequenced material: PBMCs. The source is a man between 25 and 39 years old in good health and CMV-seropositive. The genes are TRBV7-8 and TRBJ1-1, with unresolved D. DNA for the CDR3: TGTGCCAGCAGCTCGCGGAGGATTAACACTGAAGCTTTCTTT. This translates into CASSSRRINTEAFF.